This TCR beta chain emerged from a study of patients and donors after allogeneic stem cell transplantation. TCRdb called the RT-PCR reads again in MiXCR, with one record for every CDR3 protein. The repertoire holds about a million distinct CDR3 sequences, with more than 15% as singletons. The V end was cut by 4 bases, the J end by 2 bases, with 5 bases between. Germline V lookup: CDR1 MNHEY, CDR2 SVGEGT. The CDR3 consists of 12 residues. The source material was blood, either unsorted or a sorted T cell fraction (not recorded which). The clonotype comes from a human donor who was either an allogeneic HSCT recipient or a stem cell or donor lymphocyte infusion donor (not recorded which). It is not recorded whose cells these are; they may come from a transplant donor. V and J are TRBV6-2 or TRBV6-3 and TRBJ1-1; D is unclear. CDR3 sequence (DNA): TGTGCCAGCAGTTGGAGAAACACTGAAGCTTTCTTT. Encoded protein: CASSWRNTEAFF.